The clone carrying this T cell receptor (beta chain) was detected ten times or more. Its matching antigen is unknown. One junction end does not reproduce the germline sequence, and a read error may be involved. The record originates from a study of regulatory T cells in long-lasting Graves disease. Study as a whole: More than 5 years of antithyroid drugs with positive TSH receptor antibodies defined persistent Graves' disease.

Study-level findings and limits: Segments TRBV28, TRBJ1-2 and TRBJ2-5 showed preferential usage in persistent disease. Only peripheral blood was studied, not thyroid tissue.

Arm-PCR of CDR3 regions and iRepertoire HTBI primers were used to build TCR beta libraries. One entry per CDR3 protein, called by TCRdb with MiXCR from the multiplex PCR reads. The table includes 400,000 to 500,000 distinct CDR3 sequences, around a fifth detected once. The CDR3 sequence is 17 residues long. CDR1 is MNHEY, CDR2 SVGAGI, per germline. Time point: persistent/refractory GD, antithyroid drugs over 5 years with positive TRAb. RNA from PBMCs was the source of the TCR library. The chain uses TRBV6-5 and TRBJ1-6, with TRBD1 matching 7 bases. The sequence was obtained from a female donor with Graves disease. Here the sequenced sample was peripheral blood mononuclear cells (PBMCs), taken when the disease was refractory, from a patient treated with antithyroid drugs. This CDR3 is CASNYMLGDSFNSPLHF. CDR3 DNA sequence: TGTGCCAGCAATTACATGTTGGGGGACAGCTTTAATTCACCCCTCCACTTT.